This T cell receptor (beta chain) emerged from a study of Ad26.COV2.S vaccination and SARS-CoV-2 variants. General study findings and limits: Following vaccination, spike-specific CD8+ and CD4+ T cell responses reportedly exhibited substantial breadth.

Sequenced by immunoSEQ multiplex PCR; TCRdb stores in-frame clones only, minus some. The sample includes about 410,000 clones, around 92% of them seen just once. Germline V lookup: CDR1 SGDLS, CDR2 YYNGEE. The germline V and J ends were trimmed by 3 bases and 4 bases, with 19 bases remaining between them. The CDR3 runs 17 residues. As to this clone: The antigen is not known.

This sample's treatment: around 19 received Ad26.COV2.S at low or high dose, single or two shots; roughly 5 received placebo; per-sample allocation not given. Vaccine and placebo recipients were sampled on day 63 after the first injection. Immunization relied on an Ad26 vector, which expressed Wuhan-strain SARS-CoV-2 spike. The V and J genes are TRBV9 and TRBJ2-2, with D maybe TRBD1 (7 bases). This clonotype was sampled from a person aged 18-65 years who received the Ad26.COV2.S COVID-19 vaccine or a placebo. Material: peripheral blood, obtained in a trial of Ad26.COV2.S vaccine versus placebo. The CDR3 reads CASSATDNRGGTGELFF. CDR3 in DNA: TGTGCCAGCAGCGCCACCGACAACAGGGGAGGCACCGGGGAGCTGTTTTTT.